Listed here is a single T cell receptor (beta chain). No antigen is known for it. No qualities accompany the bases; no much larger clone lies one base away. The immunoSEQ Assay, a bias-controlled multiplex PCR, was used to amplify TCRbeta CDR3 regions from genomic DNA. Processing in the source paper ran as follows. Within the assay, amplification of reference gene primers was used to estimate how many nucleated cells each sample contained. Sequence reads were collapsed and filtered to measure the absolute abundance of every unique TCRbeta CDR3 rearrangement. Productive Simpson clonality was computed per sample as the square root of Simpson's diversity index over productive rearrangements. The table comes from immuneACCESS by way of TCRdb, which keeps in-frame sequences with V and J called. Part of the clones is missing from these tables; in studies checked, under half for an unresolved V gene and the rest for unknown reasons. That table gives V, J and clone size, and the DNA gave D and trimming. For this sample there are 220,000 or so clones; 82% appear just once. The top ten clonotypes cover 3% to 4.5% of the sample.

Each collaborating institution followed its own protocols to collect whole blood in K2EDTA tubes. For TCRbeta analysis, collaborators shipped samples in one of three forms: frozen whole blood, isolated PBMCs, or DNA extracted from either of those sample types. These data belong to a study of blood T cell repertoires in COVID-19 (dated by TCRdb to between 2020 and 2021). About the study as a whole: Collaborator samples came from the United States, Italy and Spain and covered acute and convalescent phases of COVID-19. The prospective study material was composed of cDNA or gDNA derived from T cells, B-cell-depleted T cells, or PBMCs. Deeply sampled blood TCRbeta repertoires from subjects exposed to, actively infected with, or recovered from COVID-19 were included in the dataset. The repertoires were released in a freely available public database intended as a resource for research on the immune response to SARS-CoV-2. The samples were drawn from the first 160 participants of the ongoing ImmuneRACE study and from some 1,300 subjects provided by 6 global collaborators. The sample metadata nearly always contained a de-identified subject ID, COVID-19 status, age in years and sex. Where HLA class I and class II types were available, the types were taken from metadata supplied by the sample provider, not from assay-based typing. What the authors observed across the whole study: The quantity of clinical and demographic metadata differed by source and by participant and was supplied without curation.

V is shortened by 5 bases, J by 0 bases, and the region joining them spans 11 bases. From the cysteine up to the phenylalanine, the CDR3 has a length of 16 residues. Just the 48-base CDR3 DNA is kept, in frame starting at base 1. The germline V gene gives CDR1 as SNHLY and CDR2 as FYNNEI. The receptor was derived from a woman aged 80 or older with acute or convalescent COVID-19. The sequenced material came from peripheral blood. The chain uses TRBV2 and TRBJ1-6; TRBD1 is a weak D gene call, 6 bases matching. The DNA reads as follows: TGTGCCAGCAGTACTGGACAGAACTCCTATAATTCACCCCTCCACTTT. The resulting protein is CASSTGQNSYNSPLHF.